The subject of this entry is one T cell receptor (beta chain). As yet, its antigen is unknown. Trimming at V came to 6 bases and at J to 6 bases, leaving 8 bases not matched to a gene. Germline V lookup: CDR1 MNHEY, CDR2 SVGAGI. The CDR3 is 14 amino acids. This sample stems from a study of T cell clonotyping in hematopoietic cell transplantation. Study-wide findings and caveats: Few recipient clonotypes overlapped donors; over 97% were de novo at given depth. Graft donor and pretransplant recipient Inverse Simpson Index values predicted broader posttransplant TCR diversity. Pathologically expanded recipient clonotypes increased progressively from day 30 to day 180 as diversity fell.

TCRdb's copy holds only in-frame clones and misses some; the assay was immunoSEQ multiplex PCR. The data contain roughly 1,900 clones, around nine tenths of them singletons. V is TRBV6-5 and J is TRBJ2-7, with 10 positions matching TRBD1. Sequenced material: peripheral blood mononuclear cells, taken 30 days after allogeneic stem cell transplant. The TCR was taken from a female patient aged 50 to 60 who had an allogeneic stem cell transplant from a related donor, so the T cells may come from the graft donor. Some clones in this sample may be carry-over from other donors' samples. The CDR3 here is CASSLIGTGAEQYF. Here the CDR3 DNA reads TGTGCCAGCAGCCTTATCGGGACAGGGGCCGAGCAGTACTTC.